These 3 T cell receptor beta chains came from one sample sequenced in a study of T-cell memory formation after mild COVID-19. TCRdb reanalysed the 5' RACE reads using MiXCR and keeps one entry per CDR3 protein. The sample holds 550,000 to 600,000 distinct CDR3 sequences, around 15% seen once. Sequences were obtained from PBMCs or a T cell subset sorted from them (not recorded which). All receptors come from an adult woman who had mild COVID-19 (a few samples of this study predate the infection). Cell type and time point are not known.

The chain uses TRBV3-1 and TRBJ2-7, with 9 nucleotides matching TRBD2. V dropped 7 bases and J dropped 6; count of bases not matched to a gene: 4. The length of the CDR3 is 12 residues. The germline gives CDR1 LGHDT, CDR2 YNNKEL (reference sequence). CDR3 nucleotides: TGTGCCAGCAAGGGGACTAGCCCCGAGCAGTACTTC. It yields the protein CASKGTSPEQYF.

The chain uses TRBV5-1 and TRBJ2-1; 13 bases are a match to TRBD2. This CDR3 spans 14 amino acids. The germline gives CDR1 SGHRS, CDR2 YFSETQ. The junction had 5 bases not matched to a gene; V was cut back by 8 bases and J by 6 bases. The CDR3 region has the DNA TGCGCCAGTGTACTAGCGGGGGGGCGCAATGAGCAGTTCTTC. It is translated as CASVLAGGRNEQFF.

The chain links TRBV7-9 to TRBJ2-5, with D possibly matching TRBD1 (6 bases). CDR3 length: 16 amino acids. V gave up 5 bases and J gave up 5 bases, with 21 bases separating them. CDR1 SEHNR and CDR2 FQNEAQ come from the germline V gene (reference sequence). CDR3 DNA: TGTGCCAGCAGCACCCCCTACGGCAGGGGCCGGGAGACCCAGTACTTC. Translated, it gives CASSTPYGRGRETQYF.